The source of this T cell receptor (beta chain) is a study of T-cell reconstitution after alpha-beta-depleted transplantation in children. Unique molecular identifiers were incorporated into the prepared TCRbeta library. TCRdb re-called the PCR reads with MiXCR, one entry per CDR3 protein. Of about 640,000 distinct CDR3 sequences in the sample, about 15% were seen once. This clonotype was found many times. This sequence originates from a human donor who donated a stem cell graft to a child with acute myeloid leukemia. The sequencing here drew on PBMCs from the stem cell graft donor, taken from the stem cell graft.

CDR3 DNA sequence: TGCAGTGCTAGGCCACAGAGAGACTCTGGAAACACCATATATTTT. Translated: CSARPQRDSGNTIYF. The V call is TRBV20-1, the J call TRBJ1-3; unclear D gene. CDR1 and CDR2 (germline): DFQATT, SNEGSKA (reference sequence). This CDR3 has 15 amino acids. V lost 3 bases and J 0 bases, leaving 12 bases between the germline ends.